This is a list of T cell receptor beta chains from one sample in a study of metastatic and nonmetastatic thyroid tumors. TCRdb recomputed clones from the PCR reads via MiXCR. The sample carries about 33,000 clones, 15% to 20% recorded once. What was sequenced was blood. Receptors originate from a male donor with papillary thyroid cancer or a benign thyroid nodule (not recorded which). Some clones in this sample may be carry-over from other donors' samples. Both conserved end residues are part of each CDR3. The order of the fields is V gene, J gene, CDR3 protein.

v_gene: TRBV19; j_gene: TRBJ1-4; CDR3aa: CASGQGPATNEKLFF
v_gene: TRBV20-1; j_gene: TRBJ2-7; CDR3aa: CSARRTGGLNEQYF
v_gene: TRBV6-1; j_gene: TRBJ2-7; CDR3aa: CASSAGTSPSYEQYF
v_gene: TRBV12-3/TRBV12-4; j_gene: TRBJ2-1; CDR3aa: CASSLGTGGLNEQFF
v_gene: TRBV18; j_gene: TRBJ2-2; CDR3aa: CASSPPGPDGELFF
v_gene: TRBV3-1; j_gene: TRBJ1-1; CDR3aa: CASSQLDDTEAFF
v_gene: TRBV6-1; j_gene: TRBJ1-5; CDR3aa: CASENGGNQPQHF
v_gene: TRBV28; j_gene: TRBJ1-6; CDR3aa: CASSTRGRESPLHF
v_gene: TRBV5-1; j_gene: TRBJ2-1; CDR3aa: CASSPTSGASYNEHFF
v_gene: TRBV13; j_gene: TRBJ1-1; CDR3aa: CASSHGQGTEAFF
v_gene: TRBV5-1; j_gene: TRBJ1-2; CDR3aa: CASSQGQATYGYTF
v_gene: TRBV6-1; j_gene: TRBJ2-3; CDR3aa: CASRYDTASTDTQYF
v_gene: TRBV28; j_gene: TRBJ2-1; CDR3aa: CASRGGGRLINEQFF
v_gene: TRBV7-6; j_gene: TRBJ1-1; CDR3aa: CASSIQGGDTEAFF
v_gene: TRBV29-1; j_gene: TRBJ1-1; CDR3aa: CSVEDQGAYTEAFF
v_gene: TRBV12-3/TRBV12-4; j_gene: TRBJ1-5; CDR3aa: CASTLQGLSNQPQHF
v_gene: TRBV11-2; j_gene: TRBJ1-1; CDR3aa: CASSLVRQAKNTEAFF
v_gene: TRBV5-3; j_gene: TRBJ2-1; CDR3aa: CASSLAKISVQGTNEQFF
v_gene: TRBV11-2; j_gene: TRBJ2-1; CDR3aa: CAISLWRESSVSYNEQFF
v_gene: TRBV6-1; j_gene: TRBJ2-3; CDR3aa: CASSESLAGGDTQYF
v_gene: TRBV3-1; j_gene: TRBJ1-2; CDR3aa: CASRKGRSQGHSNYGYTF
v_gene: TRBV3-1; j_gene: TRBJ2-7; CDR3aa: CASSQLGAHEQYF
v_gene: TRBV9; j_gene: TRBJ2-1; CDR3aa: CASSGKTEYNEQFF
v_gene: TRBV7-2; j_gene: TRBJ2-1; CDR3aa: CASSYARGSYNEQFF
v_gene: TRBV6-2/TRBV6-3; j_gene: TRBJ1-2; CDR3aa: CASSYGGLTNYGYTF